This is a list of T cell receptor beta chains from one sample in a study of shared clonotypes between healthy human individuals. The table came from immunoSEQ multiplex PCR; TCRdb's copy has only in-frame clones and leaves some out. Of 750,000 to 1,000,000 clones in the sample, more than 85% are singletons; the top ten hold 24%. Sequencing was carried out using naive CD8+ T cells sorted from blood. These receptors all stem from a man aged 25 to 40 in good health. The CDR3 runs from the conserved cysteine through the conserved F or W.

V gene: TRBV19
J gene: TRBJ1-2
CDR3 protein: CASSMVQTRGYTF

V gene: TRBV14
J gene: TRBJ2-7
CDR3 protein: CASSPRPSSDRGRAYEQYF

V gene: TRBV28
J gene: TRBJ2-7
CDR3 protein: CATRSGGGASYEQYF

V gene: TRBV18
J gene: TRBJ2-1
CDR3 protein: CASSPPQTYNEQFF

V gene: TRBV7-9
J gene: TRBJ2-7
CDR3 protein: CASSLEMFYEQYF

V gene: TRBV11-2
J gene: TRBJ2-7
CDR3 protein: CASSEDFSYEQYF

V gene: TRBV7-9
J gene: TRBJ1-2
CDR3 protein: CASSLRSGNYGYTF

V gene: TRBV27
J gene: TRBJ2-6
CDR3 protein: CASAHSGANVLTF

V gene: TRBV27
J gene: TRBJ2-1
CDR3 protein: CASSFSLAGGINEQFF

V gene: TRBV7-9
J gene: TRBJ1-1
CDR3 protein: CASSAGWGKDTEAFF

V gene: TRBV5-1
J gene: TRBJ1-1
CDR3 protein: CASSLRTMNTEAFF

V gene: TRBV5-4
J gene: TRBJ2-3
CDR3 protein: CASSLDESTSTDTQYF

V gene: TRBV29-1
J gene: TRBJ1-1
CDR3 protein: CSVDPSGGLTEAFF

V gene: TRBV9
J gene: TRBJ2-1
CDR3 protein: CASSPPSDEQFF

V gene: TRBV7-9
J gene: TRBJ1-1
CDR3 protein: CASSFGQKAFF

V gene: TRBV9
J gene: TRBJ2-3
CDR3 protein: CASSSWSSSDTQYF

V gene: TRBV27
J gene: TRBJ2-5
CDR3 protein: CASSSQGTLETQYF

V gene: TRBV13
J gene: TRBJ2-6
CDR3 protein: CASSETGSGANVLTF

V gene: TRBV7-9
J gene: TRBJ1-2
CDR3 protein: CASSLERSYGYTF

V gene: TRBV5-1
J gene: TRBJ2-1
CDR3 protein: CASSLASGPSYNEQFF

V gene: TRBV12-5
J gene: TRBJ2-1
CDR3 protein: CASGPRDRAYNEQFF

V gene: TRBV7-9
J gene: TRBJ2-4
CDR3 protein: CASSLPSLNIQYF

V gene: TRBV27
J gene: TRBJ2-1
CDR3 protein: CASSLFTSGVGNEQFF

V gene: TRBV10-2
J gene: TRBJ2-7
CDR3 protein: CASSPSGPYEQYF

V gene: TRBV4-3
J gene: TRBJ2-7
CDR3 protein: CASSQDVGTYEQYF

V gene: TRBV27
J gene: TRBJ2-1
CDR3 protein: CASSLGLSSYNEQFF

V gene: TRBV7-8
J gene: TRBJ2-7
CDR3 protein: CASSLPRDTFSYEQYF

V gene: TRBV5-1
J gene: TRBJ2-1
CDR3 protein: CASKKARGDPSIEQFF

V gene: TRBV7-9
J gene: TRBJ2-7
CDR3 protein: CASSSYSSGVDEQYF

V gene: TRBV6-1
J gene: TRBJ1-5
CDR3 protein: CASSELPTGFGNQPQHF

V gene: TRBV29-1
J gene: TRBJ1-1
CDR3 protein: CSVGTMGTEAFF

V gene: TRBV6-6
J gene: TRBJ2-1
CDR3 protein: CASSYPGTSGYNEQFF

V gene: TRBV7-9
J gene: TRBJ1-5
CDR3 protein: CASSLAPNQPQHF

V gene: TRBV19
J gene: TRBJ2-3
CDR3 protein: CATTHSDTQYF